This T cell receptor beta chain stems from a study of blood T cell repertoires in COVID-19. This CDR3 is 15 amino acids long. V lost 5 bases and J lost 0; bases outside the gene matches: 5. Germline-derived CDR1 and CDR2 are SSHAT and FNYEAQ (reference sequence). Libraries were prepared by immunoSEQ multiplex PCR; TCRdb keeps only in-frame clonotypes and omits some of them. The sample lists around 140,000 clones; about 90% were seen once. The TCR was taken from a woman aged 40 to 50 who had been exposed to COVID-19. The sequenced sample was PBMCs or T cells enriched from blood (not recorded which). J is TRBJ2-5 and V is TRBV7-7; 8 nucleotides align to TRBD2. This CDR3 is CASSPGGGYQETQYF. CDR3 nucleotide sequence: TGTGCCAGCAGCCCGGGAGGGGGATACCAAGAGACCCAGTACTTC.